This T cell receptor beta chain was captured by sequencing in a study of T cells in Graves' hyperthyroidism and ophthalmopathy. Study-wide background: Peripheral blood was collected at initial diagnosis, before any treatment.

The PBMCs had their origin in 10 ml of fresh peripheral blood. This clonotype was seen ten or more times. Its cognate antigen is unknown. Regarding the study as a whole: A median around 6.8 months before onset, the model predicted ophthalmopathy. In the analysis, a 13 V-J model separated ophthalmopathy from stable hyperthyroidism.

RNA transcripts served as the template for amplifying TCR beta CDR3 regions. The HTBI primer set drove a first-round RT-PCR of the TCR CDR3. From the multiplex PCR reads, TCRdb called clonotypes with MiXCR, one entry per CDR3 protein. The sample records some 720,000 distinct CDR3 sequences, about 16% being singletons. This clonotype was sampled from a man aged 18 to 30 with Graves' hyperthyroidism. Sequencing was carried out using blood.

CDR3 region: CASSLTAGGSYEQFF. The CDR3 DNA is TGTGCCAGCAGTCTCACAGCGGGAGGGAGCTATGAGCAGTTCTTC. V gene TRBV27 combines with J gene TRBJ2-1, with 10 bases fitting TRBD2. The V and J ends lost 5 bases and 8 bases, in that order; junction bases with no gene match: 9. The length of the CDR3 is 15 residues. CDR1 and CDR2 from the germline V gene are MNHEY and SMNVEV (reference sequence).